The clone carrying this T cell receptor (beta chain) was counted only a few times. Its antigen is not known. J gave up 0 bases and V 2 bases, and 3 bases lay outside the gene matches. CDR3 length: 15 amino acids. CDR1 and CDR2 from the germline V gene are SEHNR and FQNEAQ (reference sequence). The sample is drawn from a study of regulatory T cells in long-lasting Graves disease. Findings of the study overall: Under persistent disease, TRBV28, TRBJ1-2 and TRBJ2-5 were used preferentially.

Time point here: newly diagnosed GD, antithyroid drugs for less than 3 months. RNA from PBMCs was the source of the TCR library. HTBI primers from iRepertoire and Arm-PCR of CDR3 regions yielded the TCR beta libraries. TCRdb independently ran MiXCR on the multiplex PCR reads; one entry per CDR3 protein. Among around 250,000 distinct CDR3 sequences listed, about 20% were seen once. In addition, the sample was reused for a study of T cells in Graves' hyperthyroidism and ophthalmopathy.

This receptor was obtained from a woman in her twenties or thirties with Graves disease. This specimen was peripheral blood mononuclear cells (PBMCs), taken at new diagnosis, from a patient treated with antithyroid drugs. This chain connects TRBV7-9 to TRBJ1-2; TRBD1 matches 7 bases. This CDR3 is CASSLRDRANYGYTF. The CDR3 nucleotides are TGTGCCAGCAGCTTAAGGGACAGAGCTAACTATGGCTACACCTTC. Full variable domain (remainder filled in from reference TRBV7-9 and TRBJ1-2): DTGVSQNPRHKITKRGQNVTFRCDPISEHNRLYWYRQTLGQGPEFLTYFQNEAQLEKSRLLSDRFSAERPKGSFSTLEIQRTEQGDSAMYLCASSLRDRANYGYTFGSGTRLTVV.